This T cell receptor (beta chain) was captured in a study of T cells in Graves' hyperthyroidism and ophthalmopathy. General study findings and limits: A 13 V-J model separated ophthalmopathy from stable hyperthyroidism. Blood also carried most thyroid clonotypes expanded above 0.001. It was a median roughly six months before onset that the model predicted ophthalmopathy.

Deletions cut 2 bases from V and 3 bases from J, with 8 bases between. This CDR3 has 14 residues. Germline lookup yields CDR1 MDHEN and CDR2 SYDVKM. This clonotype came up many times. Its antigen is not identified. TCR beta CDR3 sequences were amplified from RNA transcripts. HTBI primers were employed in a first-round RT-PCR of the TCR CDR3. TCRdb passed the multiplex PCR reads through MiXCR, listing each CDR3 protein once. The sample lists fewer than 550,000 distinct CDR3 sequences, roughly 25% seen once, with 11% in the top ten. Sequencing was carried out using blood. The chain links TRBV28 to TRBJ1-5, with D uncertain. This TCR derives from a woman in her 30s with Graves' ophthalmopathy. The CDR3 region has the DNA TGTGCCAGCAGTTTACGTCCGAACAATCAGCCCCAGCATTTT. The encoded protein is CASSLRPNNQPQHF.